Sequencing of this TCR beta chain was carried out in a study of early T cells in non-severe SARS-CoV-2 infection. TCRdb reanalysed the 5' RACE reads using MiXCR and keeps one entry per CDR3 protein. The data contain tens of thousands of distinct CDR3 sequences, around 6.6% of them seen just once; the ten biggest clones take up roughly 6%. This clonotype has a count of ten or more. V shed 0 bases, J shed 1 base, and the junction held 7 bases outside the gene matches. Germline CDR1 reads LNHNV; CDR2 reads YYDKDF (reference sequence). The CDR3 has 17 residues. The rearrangement links TRBV15 to TRBJ2-5; 8 positions agree with TRBD1. The source of this sequence is an adult who was a healthcare worker with PCR-confirmed SARS-CoV-2 infection or an uninfected control (not recorded which). The sequenced sample was whole blood, obtained at baseline. The CDR3 DNA is TGTGCCACCAGCAGAGAGATACTCGGGACAGGCCAAGAGACCCAGTACTTC. Translated, it gives CATSREILGTGQETQYF.